Listed here are 29 T cell receptor beta chains from one sample, sequenced in a study of cytomegalovirus exposure and HLA in healthy donors. Researchers ran the PCR with 60 Vbeta and 13 Jbeta primers. Using immunoSEQ multiplex PCR, the repertoire was profiled, and TCRdb retains in-frame clones only, with some absent. In the table there are fewer than 150,000 clones, roughly two thirds of which are singletons. The specimen was PBMCs. Receptors originate from a human donor in good health.

The CDR3, as DNA: TGTGCCAGCAGCTTGGGGAACAGGGCGAGCTCTGGCTACACCTTC. Encoded protein: CASSLGNRASSGYTF. The J gene is TRBJ1-2, the V gene TRBV5-4, with a weak D call TRBD1 (6 bases). CDR3 length equals 15 residues. V dropped 0 bases and J dropped 7 bases, with 16 bases sitting between them. The germline CDR1 and CDR2 sequences are SGHNT and YYREEE (reference sequence).

The gene calls are TRBV10-3 and TRBJ2-2, with D perhaps TRBD1 (6 bases). Looked up from germline, CDR1 is ENHRY and CDR2 is SYGVKD. This CDR3 is 14 amino acids long. Trimming took 10 bases from V and 1 from J, leaving 13 bases between them. The CDR3 nucleotides read TGTGCCACCGAGTGGACAGAGAACACCGGGGAGCTGTTTTTT. The encoded protein is CATEWTENTGELFF.

This clone was seen more than once but under ten times. The CDR3 nucleotides read TGTGCCAGTAGTATAGATCACGGGCTAGCGGGCAGCTACGAGCAGTACTTC. Amino acid sequence: CASSIDHGLAGSYEQYF. The gene calls are TRBV19 and TRBJ2-7, with 8 bases lining up with TRBD2. Germline V gene data show CDR1 as LNHDA and CDR2 as SQIVND (reference sequence). The V and J ends lost 0 bases and 3 bases, in that order; junction bases with no gene match: 10. This CDR3 has 17 amino acids.

V gene TRBV11-3 combines with J gene TRBJ2-3; D call uncertain. The CDR3 sequence is 15 residues long. V lost 4 bases and J lost 0, with 11 bases in between. Germline CDR1 and CDR2: SGHNT and YENEEA. The CDR3 here is CASSSRGSSTDTQYF. The CDR3 nucleotides read TGTGCCAGCAGCTCACGAGGCAGTAGCACAGATACGCAGTATTTT.

The genes are TRBV2 and TRBJ2-1; the D gene is possibly TRBD2 (6 bases). The CDR3 spans 14 residues. Germline assignment: CDR1 SNHLY and CDR2 FYNNEI. The V and J ends lost 10 bases and 4 bases respectively, with 17 bases between them. CDR3 residues: CATRIPAGYNEQFF. The DNA for the CDR3 is TGTGCCACCAGGATCCCCGCGGGATACAATGAGCAGTTCTTC.

The chain uses TRBV6-5 and TRBJ2-7, with D hard to call. This CDR3 spans 14 amino acids. Trimming pared 6 bases from V and 5 bases from J, leaving 17 bases between. The V gene's germline CDR1 is MNHEY and CDR2 SVGAGI. The CDR3 DNA sequence: TGTGCCAGCAGCTTAAAACCCTTTCCGGACGAGCAGTACTTC. Translation gives CASSLKPFPDEQYF.

J is TRBJ2-2 and V is TRBV10-1, with 9 bases matching TRBD1. Germline CDR1 and CDR2: WNHNN and SYGVQD (reference sequence). Unmatched junction bases numbered 10, after V lost 0 bases and J lost 5 bases. The CDR3 contains 18 residues. The CDR3 sequence: CASSESIPGTGRTGELFF. CDR3 sequence (DNA): TGCGCCAGCAGTGAGTCTATACCCGGGACAGGGAGGACCGGGGAGCTGTTTTTT.

This clone occurred once. This chain connects TRBV5-6 to TRBJ1-2; no firm D call. The V end lost 1 base, the J end lost 5 bases, and 12 bases lay between the germline ends. Looked up from germline, CDR1 is SGHDT and CDR2 is YYEEEE. CDR3 length equals 14 residues. The CDR3 coding sequence is TGTGCCAGCAGCTTGTTTTGGGCTGGGTATGGCTACACCTTC. Its translation is CASSLFWAGYGYTF.

This sequence joins TRBV7-9 and TRBJ2-1, with 9 bases lining up with TRBD2. J gave up 3 bases and V 2 bases, and 11 bases lay outside the gene matches. CDR1 SEHNR and CDR2 FQNEAQ come from the germline V gene (reference sequence). The CDR3 is 18 residues long. CDR3 nucleotides: TGTGCCAGCAGCTTATCTGGCGGGGGGGCCTTAATCTACAATGAGCAGTTCTTC. Its protein product is CASSLSGGGALIYNEQFF.

This sequence joins TRBV19 and TRBJ1-1, with D unresolved. CDR3 length: 13 residues. The V and J ends lost 4 bases and 0 bases respectively, with 6 bases between them. Per the germline V gene, CDR1 is LNHDA and CDR2 is SQIVND (reference sequence). CDR3 loop: CASSKQMNTEAFF. In nucleotides, the CDR3 is TGTGCCAGTAGTAAACAGATGAACACTGAAGCTTTCTTT. Full variable domain (rest looked up from reference TRBV19 and TRBJ1-1): DGGITQSPKYLFRKEGQNVTLSCEQNLNHDAMYWYRQDPGQGLRLIYYSQIVNDFQKGDIAEGYSVSREKKESFPLTVTSAQKNPTAFYLCASSKQMNTEAFFGQGTRLTVV.

This CDR3 is CASSSKLAIAGDTQYF. The DNA of the CDR3 is TGTGCCAGCAGCTCGAAGCTAGCGATCGCCGGCGATACGCAGTATTTT. This rearrangement joins TRBV11-2 to TRBJ2-3, with D perhaps matching TRBD2 (6 bases). V was trimmed by 4 bases and J by 6 bases, leaving 20 bases between them. The CDR3 has 16 residues. Germline V gene lookup returns CDR1 SGHAT and CDR2 FQNNGV.

V and J are TRBV6-5 and TRBJ1-1; D not resolved. V dropped 8 bases and J dropped 5 bases, with 15 bases sitting between them. Germline V gene lookup returns CDR1 MNHEY and CDR2 SVGAGI. The CDR3 has 13 residues. CDR3 loop: CASPREGGTEAFF. The CDR3 bases are TGTGCCAGCCCTCGGGAGGGTGGGACTGAAGCTTTCTTT.

The V gene is TRBV9, the J gene TRBJ2-7; D is possibly TRBD2 (6 bases). Trimming pared 3 bases from V and 6 bases from J, leaving 16 bases between. This CDR3 comprises 14 residues. Germline V lookup: CDR1 SGDLS, CDR2 YYNGEE. This CDR3 is CASSAGGLPPEQYF. CDR3 bases: TGTGCCAGCAGCGCCGGCGGACTACCTCCCGAGCAGTACTTC.

The genes are TRBV2 and TRBJ2-2; D possibly corresponds to TRBD2 (6 bases). This CDR3 spans 11 amino acids. Between the trimmed V and J ends, which lost 7 bases and 7 bases, there was a span of 7 bases. Germline CDR1 and CDR2: SNHLY and FYNNEI. The CDR3 loop reads CASMGLGELFF. In nucleotides, the CDR3 is TGTGCCAGCATGGGACTCGGGGAGCTGTTTTTT.

The chain is built from TRBV6-1 and TRBJ1-2; 7 bases match TRBD1. The CDR3 spans 14 residues. CDR1 is MNHNS and CDR2 is SASEGT in the germline V gene. Losses at the gene ends were 7 bases for V and 7 bases for J; bases not matched to a gene: 12. The CDR3 region is CASTTPLDRAGYTF. The CDR3, as DNA: TGTGCCAGCACTACTCCGCTCGACAGGGCTGGCTACACCTTC.

The V and J genes are TRBV27 and TRBJ2-5, with 7 bases that match TRBD2. Losses at the gene ends were 2 bases for V and 4 bases for J; bases not matched to a gene: 10. Germline V gene data show CDR1 as MNHEY and CDR2 as SMNVEV (reference sequence). The CDR3 runs to 16 residues. CDR3: CASSLTPQGGRETQYF. In DNA form, the CDR3 reads TGTGCCAGCAGTTTAACCCCTCAGGGAGGGAGAGAGACCCAGTACTTC.

The chain combines TRBV27 with TRBJ2-3; D gene ambiguous. The ends were cut back, 4 bases at V and 4 bases at J, with 9 bases in the middle. The CDR3 runs 13 residues. Germline-derived CDR1 and CDR2 are MNHEY and SMNVEV (reference sequence). As DNA, the CDR3 is TGTGCCAGCAGTTCAATAGTTCCAGATACGCAGTATTTT. It encodes CASSSIVPDTQYF.

The chain recombines TRBV18 with TRBJ2-2; no clear D. The CDR3 consists of 16 residues. CDR1 and CDR2 from the germline V gene are KGHSH and LQKENI. V dropped 6 bases and J dropped 3 bases, with 17 bases sitting between them. As DNA, the CDR3 is TGTGCCAGCTCCCGGCAGGCCTCGACGGACACCGGGGAGCTGTTTTTT. It translates to CASSRQASTDTGELFF.

The rearrangement uses TRBV30 and TRBJ1-1, with D perhaps matching TRBD1 (6 bases). Looked up from germline, CDR1 is GTSNPN and CDR2 is SVGIG (reference sequence). There are 13 residues in the CDR3. Trimming removed 3 bases from V and 1 base from J, with 9 bases in between. CDR3 sequence reads: CAWSEGQNTEAFF. The CDR3 nucleotides are TGTGCCTGGAGCGAGGGACAGAACACTGAAGCTTTCTTT. Based on the CDR3 plus reference TRBV30 and TRBJ1-1, the full variable domain is SQTIHQWPATLVQPVGSPLSLECTVEGTSNPNLYWYRQAAGRGLQLLFYSVGIGQISSEVPQNLSASRPQDRQFILSSKKLLLSDSGFYLCAWSEGQNTEAFFGQGTRLTVV.

J is TRBJ1-5 and V is TRBV28, with a weak D call TRBD1 (5 bases). V was pared by 6 bases and J by 7 bases, with 13 bases between. The CDR3 length is 13 residues. CDR1 and CDR2 (germline): MDHEN, SYDVKM. The CDR3 nucleotides read TGTGCCAGCAGCGACAGAGCAGGGCAGCCCCAGCATTTT. Translating it yields CASSDRAGQPQHF.

This chain's CDR3 is CSVRGGAYNEQFF. The CDR3 bases are TGCAGCGTTCGCGGGGGGGCTTACAATGAGCAGTTCTTC. The rearrangement joins TRBV29-1 to TRBJ2-1; TRBD2 matches at 9 bases. The germline V gene encodes CDR1 SQVTM and CDR2 ANQGSEA. Germline trimming cut 5 bases from V and 4 bases from J; bases unmatched to any gene: 3. CDR3 size: 13 residues.

The chain is built from TRBV5-1 and TRBJ2-5, with 7 bases matching TRBD2. This CDR3 has 13 amino acids. Looked up from germline, CDR1 is SGHRS and CDR2 is YFSETQ. V shed 7 bases, J shed 3 bases, and the junction held 6 bases outside the gene matches. The CDR3 DNA is TGCGCCAGCGGGGGGGGGATCGAAGAGACCCAGTACTTC. It is translated as CASGGGIEETQYF.

V usage is TRBV7-9 and J usage is TRBJ2-2, with TRBD1 matching over 7 bases. Germline lookup yields CDR1 SEHNR and CDR2 FQNEAQ (reference sequence). The CDR3 covers 16 residues. V shed 1 base, J shed 5 bases, and the junction held 7 bases outside the gene matches. Here the CDR3 reads CASSLVGQDATGELFF. The CDR3 DNA reads as TGTGCCAGCAGCTTAGTTGGACAGGATGCGACCGGGGAGCTGTTTTTT.

In this sample, this clone turned up a few times. The chain links TRBV6-5 to TRBJ1-2; TRBD1 agrees at 8 bases. The V segment lost 2 bases and the J segment 5 bases; nucleotides outside the gene matches: 7. The CDR3 is 15 residues long. The V gene's germline CDR1 is MNHEY and CDR2 SVGAGI. Here the CDR3 reads CASSYAAGGFYGYTF. The CDR3 nucleotides are TGTGCCAGCAGTTACGCGGCAGGGGGCTTTTATGGCTACACCTTC.

V gene TRBV2 combines with J gene TRBJ1-3; the D gene is possibly TRBD1 (6 bases). Trimming stripped 4 bases from V and 0 bases from J, with 10 bases between. The CDR3 has 15 amino acids. The V gene's germline CDR1 is SNHLY and CDR2 FYNNEI. The CDR3 sequence is CASSAQGTSGNTIYF. CDR3 coding DNA: TGTGCCAGCAGTGCCCAGGGGACCTCTGGAAACACCATATATTTT.

This clone came up a few times. The CDR3 bases are TGTGCCAGCAGCTTCAGACAGGGTGACACTGAAGCTTTCTTT. Amino acid sequence: CASSFRQGDTEAFF. The chain employs TRBV7-2 and TRBJ1-1, with 7 bases identical to TRBD1. The V and J ends lost 3 bases and 3 bases, in that order; junction bases with no gene match: 4. CDR3 length equals 14 residues. Germline V gene lookup returns CDR1 SGHTA and CDR2 FQGNSA. Full variable domain (remainder filled in from reference TRBV7-2 and TRBJ1-1): GAGVSQSPSNKVTEKGKDVELRCDPISGHTALYWYRQSLGQGLEFLIYFQGNSAPDKSGLPSDRFSAERTGGSVSTLTIQRTQQEDSAVYLCASSFRQGDTEAFFGQGTRLTVV.

This clone occurred a few times. The rearrangement links TRBV27 to TRBJ2-7; 7 nucleotides line up with TRBD1. The V segment lost 6 bases and the J segment 2 bases; nucleotides outside the gene matches: 7. The CDR3 has 14 amino acids. Germline V lookup: CDR1 MNHEY, CDR2 SMNVEV (reference sequence). This CDR3 is CASRRTGSTYEQYF. Here the CDR3 DNA reads TGTGCCAGCAGGCGGACAGGTTCTACCTACGAGCAGTACTTC.

This clone has just one count. The rearrangement links TRBV4-2 to TRBJ2-6; TRBD2 aligns across 9 bases. CDR1 LGHNA and CDR2 YNFKEQ come from the germline V gene. V lost 8 bases to trimming and J lost 0 bases; unmatched junction nucleotides: 5. The CDR3 runs 16 residues. Written as DNA, the CDR3 is TGTGCCAGCGTGGCGGGGGGGGCCTCTGGGGCCAACGTCCTGACTTTC. It specifies CASVAGGASGANVLTF.

The rearrangement joins TRBV6-1 to TRBJ1-1; 7 nucleotides agree with TRBD1. Germline trimming cut 5 bases from V and 7 bases from J; bases unmatched to any gene: 7. Germline loops: CDR1 MNHNS, CDR2 SASEGT. The CDR3 sequence is 13 residues long. The CDR3: CASSFGTADEAFF. The CDR3 DNA follows: TGTGCCAGCAGTTTCGGGACAGCTGATGAAGCTTTCTTT.